This entry is about one T cell receptor (beta chain). Its antigen is not identified. The sample belongs to a study of early T cells in non-severe SARS-CoV-2 infection. For the study at large: Bulk RNA isolated from unsorted whole blood underwent sequencing; chains were not paired. Findings of the study overall: Lookups in VDJdb leaned toward anti-spike CD8 responses and missed private and CD4 specificities.

V was shortened by 2 bases and J by 5 bases, with 16 bases between the two germline ends. Germline V gene sequence: CDR1 MDHEN, CDR2 SYDVKM. This CDR3 has 15 amino acids. Unique molecular identifiers (one per individual cDNA molecule) were attached. TCRdb re-called the 5' RACE reads through MiXCR, storing one row per CDR3 protein. The data hold under 85,000 distinct CDR3 sequences, with roughly 5.3% observed a single time. The origin of this receptor is an adult who was a healthcare worker with PCR-confirmed SARS-CoV-2 infection or an uninfected control (not recorded which). The chain uses TRBV28 and TRBJ2-7; tentative D call: TRBD2 (6 bases). The sample was whole blood, taken at baseline. The CDR3 region is CASSLREAPRDEQYF. CDR3 bases: TGTGCCAGCAGTTTAAGGGAGGCCCCTAGGGACGAGCAGTACTTC.